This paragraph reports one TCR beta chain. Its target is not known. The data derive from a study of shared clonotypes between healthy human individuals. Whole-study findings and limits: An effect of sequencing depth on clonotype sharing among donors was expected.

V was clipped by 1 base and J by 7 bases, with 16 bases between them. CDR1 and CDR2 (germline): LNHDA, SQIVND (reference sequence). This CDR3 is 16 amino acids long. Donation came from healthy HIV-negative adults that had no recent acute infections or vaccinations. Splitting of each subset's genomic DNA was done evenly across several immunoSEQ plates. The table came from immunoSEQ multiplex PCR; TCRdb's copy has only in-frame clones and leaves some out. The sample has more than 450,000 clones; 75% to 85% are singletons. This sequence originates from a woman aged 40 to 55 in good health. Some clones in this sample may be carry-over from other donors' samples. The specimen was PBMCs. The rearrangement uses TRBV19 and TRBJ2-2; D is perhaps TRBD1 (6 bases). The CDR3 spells CASSIVGARGGGELFF. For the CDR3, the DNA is TGTGCCAGTAGTATAGTGGGGGCCAGAGGGGGCGGGGAGCTGTTTTTT.